The entry below describes one TCR beta chain. The source of the sample is a study of blood T cell repertoires in COVID-19. Study as a whole: PBMCs, B-cell-depleted T cells, or T cells were the source of the cDNA or gDNA that made up the material.

As handled by the study authors: Estimated nucleated cell counts came from reference gene primer amplification. Produced via immunoSEQ multiplex PCR; TCRdb's table is partial and in-frame only. V, J and clone size were drawn from that table, and D and trimming were deduced from the DNA. The sample has 90,000 to 150,000 clones, approximately 90% seen once. The germline gives CDR1 LNHDA, CDR2 SQIVND (reference sequence). There are 13 residues in the CDR3. Between the trimmed V and J ends, which lost 5 bases and 7 bases, there was a span of 14 bases. Sample: peripheral blood. The gene calls are TRBV19 and TRBJ1-2, with D perhaps TRBD1 (5 bases). This TCR came from a woman aged 45-65 years with acute or convalescent COVID-19. The chain's CDR3 is CASSPGGILGYTF. Written as DNA, the CDR3 is TGTGCCAGTAGTCCTGGGGGGATCCTTGGCTACACCTTC.